These 13 T cell receptor beta chains were sequenced from one sample in a study of PD-1 blockade in classical Hodgkin lymphoma. Clones were sequenced by immunoSEQ multiplex PCR, and TCRdb holds only the in-frame ones, with some missing. The sample yields 66,000 or so clones, 70% to 80% seen once. All the patients suffered relapse after autologous stem cell transplantation, and brentuximab vedotin exposure differed. The sample in question was peripheral blood mononuclear cells (PBMCs), obtained before the second cycle of nivolumab. The receptors here all came from a human donor with classical Hodgkin lymphoma.

This rearrangement joins TRBV21-1 to TRBJ1-4; whether TRBD1, the table's D call, matches the DNA was not checked. TRBV21-1 is flagged as a pseudogene. The CDR3 runs 15 residues. The CDR3 bases are TGTGCCAGCAGCAATAACACAGGGGAAGGTGAAAAACTGTTTTTT. Translation: CASSNNTGEGEKLFF.

The chain employs TRBV5-6 and TRBJ2-7, with D unresolved. CDR1 and CDR2 from the germline V gene are SGHDT and YYEEEE. V dropped 0 bases and J dropped 2 bases, with 6 bases sitting between them. This CDR3 region has 13 residues. The CDR3 DNA sequence: TGTGCCAGCAGCTTGGTAAACCCCTACGAGCAGTACTTC. This translates into CASSLVNPYEQYF. Full variable domain (outside the CDR3, taken from reference TRBV5-6 and TRBJ2-7): DAGVTQSPTHLIKTRGQQVTLRCSPKSGHDTVSWYQQALGQGPQFIFQYYEEEERQRGNFPDRFSGHQFPNYSSELNVNALLLGDSALYLCASSLVNPYEQYFGPGTRLTVT.

This clone was observed at least ten times. The chain combines TRBV5-1 with TRBJ2-2; weak D call: TRBD2 (5 bases). The CDR3 has 16 residues. Germline V gene sequence: CDR1 SGHRS, CDR2 YFSETQ. Trimming left V 0 bases short and J 0 bases short, with 9 bases between. This CDR3 reads CASSLGGGANTGELFF. The CDR3 nucleotides read TGCGCCAGCAGCTTGGGCGGAGGCGCGAACACCGGGGAGCTGTTTTTT.

In nucleotides, the CDR3 is TGTGCCAGTACCGGGATCCCGAATAGCAATCAGCCCCAGCATTTT. Translated: CASTGIPNSNQPQHF. This rearrangement joins TRBV6-1 to TRBJ1-5; D is unclear. Germline V gene lookup returns CDR1 MNHNS and CDR2 SASEGT. This CDR3 region has 15 residues. V lost 9 bases, J lost 0 bases, and 15 bases lay in between.

This CDR3 is CASSLAIRDHNYGYTF. For the CDR3, the DNA is TGTGCCAGCAGCTTAGCTATAAGGGACCATAACTATGGCTACACCTTC. The chain is built from TRBV7-9 and TRBJ1-2; TRBD1 is a possible D gene (5 bases). V was trimmed by 0 bases and J by 1 base, leaving 12 bases between them. CDR1 is SEHNR, CDR2 FQNEAQ, per germline (reference sequence). This CDR3 contains 16 residues.

In this sample, this clone turned up a few times. This chain connects TRBV18 to TRBJ2-1, with 8 bases that match TRBD1. Germline loops: CDR1 KGHSH, CDR2 LQKENI. This CDR3 spans 15 amino acids. V dropped 2 bases and J dropped 5; count of bases not matched to a gene: 5. CDR3 DNA sequence: TGTGCCAGCTCACCATGGACAGGGCGAGACAATGAGCAGTTCTTC. Protein product: CASSPWTGRDNEQFF.

This rearrangement joins TRBV7-3 to TRBJ2-7, with no clear D. The germline CDR1 and CDR2 sequences are SGHTA and FQGTGA. The CDR3 spans 13 residues. V was clipped by 2 bases and J by 1 base, with 6 bases between them. The CDR3 bases are TGTGCCAGCAGCTTAGAGAGATCCTACGAGCAGTACTTC. Translating gives CASSLERSYEQYF.

V and J are TRBV19 and TRBJ1-5, with no clear D. The length of the CDR3 is 13 residues. V was trimmed by 7 bases and J by 8 bases, leaving 15 bases between them. Germline V CDR1 and CDR2: LNHDA, SQIVND (reference sequence). The DNA for the CDR3 is TGTGCCAGTACCTCGACCGAGGATGAGCCCCAGCATTTT. This translates into CASTSTEDEPQHF.

This clone was detected ten times or more. This chain connects TRBV9 to TRBJ2-5, with D perhaps TRBD2 (6 bases). Trimming removed 3 bases at V and 4 bases at J, with 16 bases between. The CDR3 loop spans 15 amino acids. In germline, CDR1 is SGDLS, CDR2 YYNGEE. CDR3 sequence (DNA): TGTGCCAGCAGCGCTTATAGCGGAGGAAGAGAGACCCAGTACTTC. It yields the protein CASSAYSGGRETQYF. Complete variable domain (other parts from reference TRBV9 and TRBJ2-5): DSGVTQTPKHLITATGQRVTLRCSPRSGDLSVYWYQQSLDQGLQFLIQYYNGEERAKGNILERFSAQQFPDLHSELNLSSLELGDSALYFCASSAYSGGRETQYFGPGTRLLVL.

V is TRBV5-4 and J is TRBJ2-3; 7 positions agree with TRBD1. V lost 4 bases to trimming and J lost 1 base; unmatched junction nucleotides: 9. Germline values: CDR1 SGHNT, CDR2 YYREEE (reference sequence). CDR3 length: 16 residues. CDR3 sequence reads: CASSVIWTGGTDTQYF. The CDR3 DNA follows: TGTGCCAGCAGCGTTATATGGACAGGAGGCACAGATACGCAGTATTTT.

This rearrangement joins TRBV5-1 to TRBJ2-2, with no clear D. Trimming removed 6 bases from V and 0 bases from J, with 12 bases in between. Germline-derived CDR1 and CDR2 are SGHRS and YFSETQ. The CDR3 runs to 15 residues. CDR3 loop: CASTQRVANTGELFF. CDR3 in DNA: TGCGCCAGCACCCAAAGGGTTGCGAACACCGGGGAGCTGTTTTTT.

The genes are TRBV9 and TRBJ2-5; D perhaps matches TRBD2 (5 bases). The ends were cut back, 2 bases at V and 2 bases at J, with 10 bases in the middle. Per germline, CDR1 SGDLS and CDR2 YYNGEE. This CDR3 is 14 amino acids long. For the CDR3, the DNA is TGTGCCAGCAGCGTTTCTGGCGGGCAAGAGACCCAGTACTTC. This encodes CASSVSGGQETQYF.

The genes are TRBV10-1 and TRBJ2-3; D gene unclear. Trimming took off 6 bases at V and 2 bases at J, with 12 bases between the two ends. Germline V lookup: CDR1 WNHNN, CDR2 SYGVQD (reference sequence). The CDR3 loop spans 14 amino acids. For the CDR3, the DNA is TGCGCCAGCAGAACAATCGGGCCCACAGATACGCAGTATTTT. Amino acids: CASRTIGPTDTQYF.